This TCR beta chain was sequenced for a study of brain T cells in children with intractable seizures. Measured with immunoSEQ multiplex PCR; TCRdb has only the in-frame clones, and not every one. In the table there are 300,000 to 400,000 clones, roughly 93% of which are singletons. Regarding time point: blood from clinic visit 5 months post-surgery; TSC patient then seizure free. Germline V gene sequence: CDR1 WNHNN, CDR2 SYGVQD (reference sequence). The CDR3 has 17 residues. Trimming removed 2 bases at V and 2 bases at J, with 18 bases between. This specimen was peripheral blood, taken roughly 5 months after surgery. The TCR was taken from a boy under two years old with tuberous sclerosis and intractable seizures. V is TRBV10-1 and J is TRBJ2-5; D not resolved. The CDR3 loop reads CASSEPPAAVTQETQYF. The CDR3 DNA follows: TGCGCCAGCAGTGAGCCCCCGGCGGCCGTAACGCAAGAGACCCAGTACTTC.